Here is one TCR beta chain with its context. This specimen comes from a study of shared clonotypes between healthy human individuals. Donors, healthy HIV-negative adults, lacked recent acute infections or vaccinations. Genomic DNA for unsorted samples was obtained from 97 million or so PBMCs. The CDR3 covers 13 residues. Germline V gives CDR1 SGHRS, CDR2 YFSETQ. V shed 4 bases and J shed 7 bases, with 14 bases lying between them. Profiled with immunoSEQ multiplex PCR; TCRdb holds only in-frame clones, not every one. The table shows roughly 500,000 clones, with approximately 84% occurring only once. Sample: PBMCs. The rearrangement joins TRBV5-1 to TRBJ1-1; D not resolved. The origin of this receptor is a woman in her thirties or forties in good health. Some clones in this sample may be carry-over from other donors' samples. CDR3 sequence reads: CASSAGQRYEAFF. The CDR3 region has the DNA TGCGCCAGCAGCGCCGGCCAGCGCTATGAAGCTTTCTTT.